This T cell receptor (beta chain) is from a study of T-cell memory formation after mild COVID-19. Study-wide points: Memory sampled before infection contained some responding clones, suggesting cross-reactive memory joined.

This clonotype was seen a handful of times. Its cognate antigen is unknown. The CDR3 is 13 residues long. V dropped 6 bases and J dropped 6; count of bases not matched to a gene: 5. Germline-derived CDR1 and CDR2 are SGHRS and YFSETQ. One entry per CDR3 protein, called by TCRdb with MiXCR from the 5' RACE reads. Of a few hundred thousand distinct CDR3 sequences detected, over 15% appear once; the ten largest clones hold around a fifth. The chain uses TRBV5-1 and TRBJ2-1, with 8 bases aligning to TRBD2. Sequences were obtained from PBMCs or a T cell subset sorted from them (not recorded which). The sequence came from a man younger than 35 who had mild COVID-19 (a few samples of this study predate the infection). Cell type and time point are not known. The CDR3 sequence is CASTTGGGNEQFF. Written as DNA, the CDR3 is TGCGCCAGCACAACCGGGGGGGGCAATGAGCAGTTCTTC.